What follows is one TCR beta chain and its context. Its matching antigen is unknown. The data are from a study of monozygotic twins with inflammatory bowel disease. Germline V gene sequence: CDR1 GTSNPN, CDR2 SVGIG (reference sequence). The CDR3 is 17 amino acids. Reanalyzing the 5' RACE reads, TCRdb keeps one entry per CDR3 protein, without DNA. The table lists around 380,000 distinct CDR3 sequences. Study findings and constraints: Clonotype sharing was lower in IBD patients than healthy twins, most markedly with disease activity.

The chain links TRBV30 to TRBJ1-5; the D gene TCRdb calls, TRBD1, cannot be checked with no DNA. The TCR was taken from a human donor with ulcerative colitis or Crohn's disease, or a healthy co-twin of an affected twin (not recorded which). The specimen sequenced was blood. CDR3 amino acids: CAWSRETQGGHHQPQHF. Full variable domain (missing parts from reference TRBV30 and TRBJ1-5): SQTIHQWPATLVQPVGSPLSLECTVEGTSNPNLYWYRQAAGRGLQLLFYSVGIGQISSEVPQNLSASRPQDRQFILSSKKLLLSDSGFYLCAWSRETQGGHHQPQHFGDGTRLSIL.